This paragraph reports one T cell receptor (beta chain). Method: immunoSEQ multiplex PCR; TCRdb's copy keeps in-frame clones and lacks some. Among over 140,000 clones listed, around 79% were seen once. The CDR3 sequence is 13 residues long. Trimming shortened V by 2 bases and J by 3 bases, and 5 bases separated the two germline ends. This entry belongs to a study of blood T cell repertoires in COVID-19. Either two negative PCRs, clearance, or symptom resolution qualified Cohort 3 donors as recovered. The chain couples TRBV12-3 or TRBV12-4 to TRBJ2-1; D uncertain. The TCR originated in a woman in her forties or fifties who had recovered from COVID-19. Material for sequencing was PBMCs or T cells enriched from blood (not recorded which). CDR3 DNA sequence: TGTGCCAGCAGTTTACCCAGCTACAATGAGCAGTTCTTC. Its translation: CASSLPSYNEQFF.